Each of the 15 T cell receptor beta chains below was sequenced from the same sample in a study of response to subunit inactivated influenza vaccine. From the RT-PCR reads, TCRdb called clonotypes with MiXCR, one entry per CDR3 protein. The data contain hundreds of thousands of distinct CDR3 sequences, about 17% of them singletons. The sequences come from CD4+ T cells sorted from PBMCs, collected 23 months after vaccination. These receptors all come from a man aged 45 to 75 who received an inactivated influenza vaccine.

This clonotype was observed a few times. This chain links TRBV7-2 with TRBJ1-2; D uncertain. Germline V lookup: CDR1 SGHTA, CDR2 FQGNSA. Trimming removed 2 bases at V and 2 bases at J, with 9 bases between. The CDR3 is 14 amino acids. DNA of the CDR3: TGTGCCAGCAGCTTAAGGTCTCGGAACTATGGCTACACCTTC. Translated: CASSLRSRNYGYTF.

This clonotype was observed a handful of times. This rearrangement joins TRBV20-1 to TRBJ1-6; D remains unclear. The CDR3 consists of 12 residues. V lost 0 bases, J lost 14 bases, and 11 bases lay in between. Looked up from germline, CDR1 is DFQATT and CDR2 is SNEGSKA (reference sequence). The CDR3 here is CSARDPGTTLHF. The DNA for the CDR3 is TGCAGTGCTAGAGATCCGGGTACCACCCTCCACTTT.

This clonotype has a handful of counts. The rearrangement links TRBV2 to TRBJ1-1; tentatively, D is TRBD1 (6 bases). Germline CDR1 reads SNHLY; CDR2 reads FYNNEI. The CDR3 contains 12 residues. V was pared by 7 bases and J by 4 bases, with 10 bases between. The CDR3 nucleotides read TGTGCCAGCACAGGGGAAAGCACTGAAGCTTTCTTT. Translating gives CASTGESTEAFF.

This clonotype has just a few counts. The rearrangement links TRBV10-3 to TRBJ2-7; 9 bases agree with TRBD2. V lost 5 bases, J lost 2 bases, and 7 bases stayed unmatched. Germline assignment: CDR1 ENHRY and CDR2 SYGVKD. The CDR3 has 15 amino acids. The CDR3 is CAISPGTSKTYEQYF. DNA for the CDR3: TGTGCCATCAGTCCCGGGACTAGCAAAACCTACGAGCAGTACTTC.

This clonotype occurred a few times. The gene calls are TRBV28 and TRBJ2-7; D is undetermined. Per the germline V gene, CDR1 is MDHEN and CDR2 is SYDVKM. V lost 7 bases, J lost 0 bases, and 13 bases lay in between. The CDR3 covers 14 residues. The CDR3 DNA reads TGTGCCAGCAATCGCCACACGGCCTCCTACGAGCAGTACTTC. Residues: CASNRHTASYEQYF.

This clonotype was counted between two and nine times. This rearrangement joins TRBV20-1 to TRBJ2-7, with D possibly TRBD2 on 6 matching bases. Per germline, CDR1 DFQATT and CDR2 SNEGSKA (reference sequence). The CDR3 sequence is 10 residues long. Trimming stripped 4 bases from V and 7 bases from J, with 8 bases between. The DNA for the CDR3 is TGCAGTGCTACGGAGGGGGAGCAGTACTTC. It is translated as CSATEGEQYF.

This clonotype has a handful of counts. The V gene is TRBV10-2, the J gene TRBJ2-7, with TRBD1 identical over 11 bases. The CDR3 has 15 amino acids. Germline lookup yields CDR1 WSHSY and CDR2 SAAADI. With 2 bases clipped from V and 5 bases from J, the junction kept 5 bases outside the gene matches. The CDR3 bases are TGCGCCAGCAGTGAGGTGGGGACAGGGGGGCACGAGCAGTACTTC. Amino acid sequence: CASSEVGTGGHEQYF.

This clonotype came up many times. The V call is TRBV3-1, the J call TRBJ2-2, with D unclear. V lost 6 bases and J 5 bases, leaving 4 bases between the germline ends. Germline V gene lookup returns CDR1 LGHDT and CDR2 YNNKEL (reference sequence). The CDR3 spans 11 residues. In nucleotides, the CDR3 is TGTGCCAGCAGTCAGACCGGGGAGCTGTTTTTT. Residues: CASSQTGELFF.

The chain's CDR3 is CASSFLGGLSEETQYF. The CDR3 bases are TGTGCCAGCAGCTTTCTAGGGGGCCTTTCGGAAGAGACCCAGTACTTC. This rearrangement joins TRBV7-2 to TRBJ2-5; 7 bases are a match to TRBD1. CDR1 SGHTA and CDR2 FQGNSA come from the germline V gene. V shed 3 bases, J shed 3 bases, and the junction held 10 bases outside the gene matches. This CDR3 is built from 16 residues. Drawing the rest from reference TRBV7-2 and TRBJ2-5, the complete variable domain is GAGVSQSPSNKVTEKGKDVELRCDPISGHTALYWYRQSLGQGLEFLIYFQGNSAPDKSGLPSDRFSAERTGGSVSTLTIQRTQQEDSAVYLCASSFLGGLSEETQYFGPGTRLLVL.

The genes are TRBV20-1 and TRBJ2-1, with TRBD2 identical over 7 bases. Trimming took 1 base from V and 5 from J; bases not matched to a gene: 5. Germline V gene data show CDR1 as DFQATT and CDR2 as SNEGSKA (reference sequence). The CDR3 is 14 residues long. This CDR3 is CSARVGGSDNEQFF. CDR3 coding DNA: TGCAGTGCTAGAGTGGGCGGGAGCGACAATGAGCAGTTCTTC.

Here the CDR3 reads CASSQDPRGFLNNEQFF. CDR3 nucleotide sequence: TGTGCCAGCAGCCAAGATCCACGGGGGTTTCTCAACAATGAGCAGTTCTTC. The V call is TRBV3-1, the J call TRBJ2-1; D may be TRBD2 (6 bases). V lost 0 bases, J lost 5 bases, and 17 bases lay in between. The germline V gene encodes CDR1 LGHDT and CDR2 YNNKEL (reference sequence). The CDR3 contains 17 residues.

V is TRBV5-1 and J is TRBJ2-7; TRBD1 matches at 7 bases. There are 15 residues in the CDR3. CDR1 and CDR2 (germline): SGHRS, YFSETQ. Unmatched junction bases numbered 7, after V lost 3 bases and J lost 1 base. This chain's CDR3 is CASSYVRDSSYEQYF. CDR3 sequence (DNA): TGCGCCAGCAGCTATGTGAGGGACAGTTCCTACGAGCAGTACTTC.

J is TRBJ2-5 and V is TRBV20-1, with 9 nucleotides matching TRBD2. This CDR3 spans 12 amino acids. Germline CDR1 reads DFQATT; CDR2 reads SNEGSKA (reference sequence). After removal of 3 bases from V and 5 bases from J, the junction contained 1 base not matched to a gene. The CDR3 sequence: CSASGTSETQYF. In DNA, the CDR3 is TGCAGTGCTAGCGGGACTAGCGAGACCCAGTACTTC.

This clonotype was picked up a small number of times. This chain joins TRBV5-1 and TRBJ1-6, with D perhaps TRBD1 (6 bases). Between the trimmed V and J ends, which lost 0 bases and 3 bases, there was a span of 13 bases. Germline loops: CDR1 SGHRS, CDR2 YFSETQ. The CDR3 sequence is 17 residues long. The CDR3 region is CASSLVAGESYNSPLHF. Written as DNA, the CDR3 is TGCGCCAGCAGCTTGGTGGCAGGGGAGAGCTATAATTCACCCCTCCACTTT.

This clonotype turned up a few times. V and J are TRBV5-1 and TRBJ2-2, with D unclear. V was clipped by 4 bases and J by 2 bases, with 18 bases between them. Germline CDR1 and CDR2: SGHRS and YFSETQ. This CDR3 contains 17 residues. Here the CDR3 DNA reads TGCGCCAGCAGCCCACGAGGAGACACACTTAACACCGGGGAGCTGTTTTTT. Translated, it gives CASSPRGDTLNTGELFF.